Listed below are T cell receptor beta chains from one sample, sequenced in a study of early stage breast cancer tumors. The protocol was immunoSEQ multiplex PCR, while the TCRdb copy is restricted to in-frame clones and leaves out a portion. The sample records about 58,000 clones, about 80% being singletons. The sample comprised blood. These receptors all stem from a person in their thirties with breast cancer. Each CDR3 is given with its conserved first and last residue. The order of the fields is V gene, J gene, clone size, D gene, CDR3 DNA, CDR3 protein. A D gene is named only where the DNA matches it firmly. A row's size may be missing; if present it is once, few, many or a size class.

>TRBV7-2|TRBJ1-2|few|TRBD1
TGTGCCAGCAGCTTAGCGCTACAGGGGTATGGCTACACCTTC
CASSLALQGYGYTF
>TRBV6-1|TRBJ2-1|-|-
TGTGCCAGCAGTGATAACAGGCTTAGGGAGCAGTTCTTC
CASSDNRLREQFF
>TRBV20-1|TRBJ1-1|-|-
TGCAGTGCTCGTAACGAAGCTTTCTTT
CSARNEAFF
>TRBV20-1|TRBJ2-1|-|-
TGCAGTGCTGGGGGCCCGCAGTTCTTC
CSAGGPQFF
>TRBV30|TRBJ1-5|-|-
TGTGCCTGGAGTCTCGCAGCACTTCAGCCCCAGCATTTT
CAWSLAALQPQHF
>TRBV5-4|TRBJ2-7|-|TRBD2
TGTGCCAGCAGCTCTTGGACTAGCGGCAGGGACGAGCAGTACTTC
CASSSWTSGRDEQYF
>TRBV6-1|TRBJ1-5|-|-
TGTGCCAGCAGTGTGCAGGAGAATCAGCCCCAGCATTTT
CASSVQENQPQHF
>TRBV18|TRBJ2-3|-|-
TGTGCCAGCTCACCGGGTTGGGAAGATACGCAGTATTTT
CASSPGWEDTQYF
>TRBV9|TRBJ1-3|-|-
TGTGCCCCCTACCGGGGAGCAGGGTCTGGAAATACCATATATTTT
CAPYRGAGSGNTIYF
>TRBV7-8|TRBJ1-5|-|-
TGTGCCAGCAGCCCCTGGCCAAACGCGGCTGGTCAGCCCCAGCATTTT
CASSPWPNAAGQPQHF
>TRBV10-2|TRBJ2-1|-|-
TGCGCCAGCAGTGATATTTCGGGGGCCTCTTACAATGAGCAGTTCTTC
CASSDISGASYNEQFF
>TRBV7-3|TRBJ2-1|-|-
TGTGCCAGCAGCTTATATAGTCCCAGGTACCCGGCCTACAATGAGCAGTTCTTC
CASSLYSPRYPAYNEQFF
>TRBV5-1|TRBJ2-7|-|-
TGCGCCAGCAGTCCAGATGGGGCATCCGGCTACGAGCAGTACTTC
CASSPDGASGYEQYF
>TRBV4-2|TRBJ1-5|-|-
TGTGCCAGCAGCCAAGATAGGGGGGGACAGCCCCAGCATTTT
CASSQDRGGQPQHF
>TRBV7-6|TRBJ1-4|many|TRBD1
TGTGCCAGCAGCTTAGCGCAGGGGGGAACTAATGAAAAACTGTTTTTT
CASSLAQGGTNEKLFF
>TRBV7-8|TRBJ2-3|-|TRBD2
TGTGCCAGCAGCACGCTAGCGGGAGGGCCGGTCACAGATACGCAGTATTTT
CASSTLAGGPVTDTQYF
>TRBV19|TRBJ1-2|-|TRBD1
TGTGCCAGTAGTATAGGAATCAAGACAGGGGGCGGCTACACCTTC
CASSIGIKTGGGYTF
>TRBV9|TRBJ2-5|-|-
TGTGCCAGCAGCGTGTCGCCGGGACAACGAGAGACCCAGTACTTC
CASSVSPGQRETQYF
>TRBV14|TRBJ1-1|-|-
TGTGCCAGCAGCCTGCTGGGGACTGAAGCTTTCTTT
CASSLLGTEAFF
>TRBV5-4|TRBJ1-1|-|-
TGTGCCAGCAGCTTGGGGGGGTCAAAAGCTTTCTTT
CASSLGGSKAFF
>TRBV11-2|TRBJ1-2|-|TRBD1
TGTGCCAGCAGCTTGGGGACAGGGGATGGCTACACCTTC
CASSLGTGDGYTF
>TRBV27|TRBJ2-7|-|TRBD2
TGTGCCAGCAGTTTATTACTCTGGGGGCTAGCGGGAGTCCCATCCTACGAGCAGTACTTC
CASSLLLWGLAGVPSYEQYF
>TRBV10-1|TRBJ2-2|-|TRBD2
TGCGCCAGCAGTGAGTCTATTAGCGGGGGCACCGGGGAGCTGTTTTTT
CASSESISGGTGELFF
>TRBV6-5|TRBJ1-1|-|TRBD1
TGTGCCAGCAGACATCTGACAGGGGGAGGCACTGAAGCTTTCTTT
CASRHLTGGGTEAFF
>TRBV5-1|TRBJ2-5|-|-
TGCGCCAGCAGCTTGGAGGGGGAAGAGACCCAGTACTTC
CASSLEGEETQYF
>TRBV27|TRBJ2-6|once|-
TGTGCCAGCAGTTTGGGTGGGGCCAACGTCCTGACTTTC
CASSLGGANVLTF
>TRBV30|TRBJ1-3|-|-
TGTGCCTGGGATACAGGGTCCGGAAACACCATATATTTT
CAWDTGSGNTIYF
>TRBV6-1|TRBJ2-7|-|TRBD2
TGTGCCAGCAGTGATTTAGGGCTAGCGGGAGTAGGTGAGCAGTACTTC
CASSDLGLAGVGEQYF
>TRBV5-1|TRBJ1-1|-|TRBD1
TGCGCCAGCAGCTTGTGGACAGGGATGACTGAAGCTTTCTTT
CASSLWTGMTEAFF
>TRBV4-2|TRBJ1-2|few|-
TGTGCCAGCAGCCAAGATCTGGGGCATAACTATGGCTACACCTTC
CASSQDLGHNYGYTF
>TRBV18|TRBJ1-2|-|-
TGTGCCAGCTCACCACCCGTCGGTGGAGCTAACTATGGCTACACCTTC
CASSPPVGGANYGYTF
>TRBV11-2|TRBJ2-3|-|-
TGTGCCAGCAGCTTAGCGGCTAGGGTCAACACAGATACGCAGTATTTT
CASSLAARVNTDTQYF
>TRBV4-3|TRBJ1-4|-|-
TGCGCCAGCAGCCAAGATGTAGGGGGGTCTAATGAAAAACTGTTTTTT
CASSQDVGGSNEKLFF
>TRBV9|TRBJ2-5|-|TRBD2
TGTGCCAGCAGCCAAGGGCGGGAGGGCCTTGAGACCCAGTACTTC
CASSQGREGLETQYF
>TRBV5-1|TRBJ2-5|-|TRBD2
TGCGCCAGCAGCTTGGAACTAGCGGGAGATCCCTTCCAGTACTTC
CASSLELAGDPFQYF